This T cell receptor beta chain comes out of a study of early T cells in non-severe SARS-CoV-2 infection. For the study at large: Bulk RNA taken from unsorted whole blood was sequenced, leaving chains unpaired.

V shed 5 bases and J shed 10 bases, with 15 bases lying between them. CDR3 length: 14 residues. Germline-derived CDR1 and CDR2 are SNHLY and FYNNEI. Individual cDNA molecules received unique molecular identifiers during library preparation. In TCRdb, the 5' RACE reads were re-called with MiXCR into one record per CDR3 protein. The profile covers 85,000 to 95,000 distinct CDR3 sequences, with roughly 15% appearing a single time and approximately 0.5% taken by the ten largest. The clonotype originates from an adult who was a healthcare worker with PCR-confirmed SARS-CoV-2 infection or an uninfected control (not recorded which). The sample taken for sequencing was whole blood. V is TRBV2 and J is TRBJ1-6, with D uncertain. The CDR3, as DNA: TGTGCCAGCAGTAACGGGAGAGGGCTATCACCCCTCCACTTT. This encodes CASSNGRGLSPLHF.